These 21 T cell receptor beta chains were all obtained from the same sample, sequenced in a study of blood T cell repertoires in COVID-19. This table comes from immunoSEQ multiplex PCR, and its TCRdb copy is limited to in-frame clones, with some not included. The top ten clones hold about 4.5% of a sample with 250,000 to 300,000 clones, approximately 87% of them seen once. Sequencing was done on a sample of peripheral blood. Receptors originate from a man in his 60s who had recovered from COVID-19.

J is TRBJ2-1 and V is TRBV2; weak D call: TRBD2 (5 bases). The V end lost 0 bases, the J end lost 6 bases, and 15 bases lay between the germline ends. CDR1 and CDR2 (germline): SNHLY, FYNNEI. CDR3 length equals 16 residues. The CDR3 sequence: CASSEASRAAGNEQFF. The CDR3 nucleotides are TGTGCCAGCAGTGAAGCCAGTCGGGCCGCGGGCAATGAGCAGTTCTTC.

The V gene is TRBV27, the J gene TRBJ2-2; D is possibly TRBD2 (6 bases). Trimming shortened V by 9 bases and J by 0 bases, and 14 bases separated the two germline ends. The CDR3 spans 15 residues. CDR1 is MNHEY and CDR2 is SMNVEV in the germline V gene (reference sequence). The CDR3 loop reads CASTPKRANTGELFF. The CDR3 DNA follows: TGTGCCAGTACCCCAAAGCGGGCGAACACCGGGGAGCTGTTTTTT.

J is TRBJ2-5 and V is TRBV11-2; D is unclear. V lost 3 bases and J 4 bases, leaving 15 bases between the germline ends. The CDR3 extends over 15 amino acids. The germline gives CDR1 SGHAT, CDR2 FQNNGV. CDR3 amino acids: CASSFYGHPGETQYF. DNA for the CDR3: TGTGCCAGCAGCTTTTATGGCCACCCGGGAGAGACCCAGTACTTC.

This rearrangement joins TRBV12-3 or TRBV12-4 to TRBJ2-2; a weak D match, TRBD1 (5 bases). With 8 bases removed from V and 5 bases from J, the gap between germline ends came to 12 bases. The CDR3 consists of 13 residues. The CDR3 sequence is CASGAGMTGELFF. The CDR3 DNA reads TGTGCCAGCGGGGCAGGGATGACCGGGGAGCTGTTTTTT.

This chain connects TRBV7-9 to TRBJ1-2, with TRBD1 as a possible D gene (6 bases). The V gene's germline CDR1 is SEHNR and CDR2 FQNEAQ (reference sequence). V shed 2 bases and J shed 1 base, with 8 bases lying between them. The CDR3 has 14 residues. The CDR3 sequence: CASSLRGINYGYTF. CDR3 in DNA: TGTGCCAGCAGCTTAAGGGGGATTAACTATGGCTACACCTTC.

This chain connects TRBV5-1 to TRBJ2-1; D is possibly TRBD2 (5 bases). Germline V CDR1 and CDR2: SGHRS, YFSETQ. Trimming pared 5 bases from V and 2 bases from J, leaving 14 bases between. There are 15 residues in the CDR3. In DNA, the CDR3 is TGCGCCAGCAGTCTAATGAGGGAACCCTACAATGAGCAGTTCTTC. Its translation is CASSLMREPYNEQFF.

The chain has TRBV19 and TRBJ2-1; TRBD1 is a possible D gene (6 bases). The CDR3 totals 15 residues. CDR1 is LNHDA and CDR2 is SQIVND in the germline V gene (reference sequence). V was shortened by 3 bases and J by 4 bases, with 13 bases between the two germline ends. CDR3 region: CASSMDRSRYNEQFF. The CDR3, as DNA: TGTGCCAGTAGTATGGACAGATCTCGATACAATGAGCAGTTCTTC.

CDR3 sequence (DNA): TGTGCCAGCAGCCTCAGTTTTCTCACTGAAGCTTTCTTT. It is translated as CASSLSFLTEAFF. This chain uses TRBV11-3 with TRBJ1-1, with D unclear. V was trimmed by 5 bases and J by 4 bases, leaving 11 bases between them. This CDR3 has 13 amino acids. Germline CDR1 is SGHNT and CDR2 is YENEEA. The variable domain in full, with the rest retrieved from reference TRBV11-3 and TRBJ1-1, is EAGVVQSPRYKIIEKKQPVAFWCNPISGHNTLYWYLQNLGQGPELLIRYENEEAVDDSQLPKDRFSAERLKGVDSTLKIQPAELGDSAVYLCASSLSFLTEAFFGQGTRLTVV.

This chain uses TRBV19 with TRBJ1-4, with D uncertain. Germline V lookup: CDR1 LNHDA, CDR2 SQIVND (reference sequence). The V end lost 6 bases, the J end lost 5 bases, and 16 bases lay between the germline ends. This CDR3 has 15 residues. The CDR3 sequence is CASSDDSSRNEKLFF. In DNA, the CDR3 is TGTGCCAGTAGCGATGACTCAAGCCGGAATGAAAAACTGTTTTTT.

The V call is TRBV25-1, the J call TRBJ1-1, with D tentatively TRBD1 (6 bases). In germline, CDR1 is MGHDK, CDR2 SYGVNS. This CDR3 spans 14 amino acids. Trimming took 5 bases from V and 2 from J, leaving 12 bases between them. CDR3 coding DNA: TGTGCCAGCAGTCCGTTCAGGGGTAACACTGAAGCTTTCTTT. This codes for CASSPFRGNTEAFF.

This clone showed up just a few times. The chain is built from TRBV28 and TRBJ2-7, with a tentative D call TRBD1 (6 bases). V was trimmed by 3 bases and J by 9 bases, leaving 12 bases between them. Germline assignment: CDR1 MDHEN and CDR2 SYDVKM. The CDR3 runs 12 residues. CDR3: CASSFRGSGQYF. CDR3 nucleotides: TGTGCCAGCAGTTTCAGGGGCTCTGGGCAGTACTTC.

The chain combines TRBV19 with TRBJ2-7, with a tentative D call TRBD2 (5 bases). V was shortened by 3 bases and J by 2 bases, with 11 bases between the two germline ends. CDR1 is LNHDA, CDR2 SQIVND, per germline (reference sequence). This CDR3 has 14 residues. This CDR3 reads CASSMRAGPYEQYF. DNA for the CDR3: TGTGCCAGTAGTATGCGGGCAGGTCCCTACGAGCAGTACTTC.

The gene calls are TRBV16 and TRBJ1-6, with a weak D call TRBD1 (6 bases). The germline CDR1 and CDR2 sequences are KGHSY and FQNENV. V lost 4 bases and J 6 bases, leaving 22 bases between the germline ends. The CDR3 sequence is 18 residues long. Written as DNA, the CDR3 is TGTGCCAGCAGCCCCGCAGGCGGGGGCCGAAGAAGTAATTCACCCCTCCACTTT. Amino acid sequence: CASSPAGGGRRSNSPLHF.

CDR3 sequence (DNA): TGTGCCAGCAAGGGGTCAACCCTGAACACTGAAGCTTTCTTT. Its translation is CASKGSTLNTEAFF. This chain joins TRBV9 and TRBJ1-1; maybe TRBD1 (5 bases). In germline, CDR1 is SGDLS, CDR2 YYNGEE. V was shortened by 6 bases and J by 0 bases, with 12 bases between the two germline ends. The CDR3 has 14 amino acids.

V is TRBV18 and J is TRBJ1-6, with D hard to call. The length of the CDR3 is 14 residues. Per the germline V gene, CDR1 is KGHSH and CDR2 is LQKENI. V was pared by 2 bases and J by 5 bases, with 7 bases between. The CDR3 loop reads CASSPKQNNSPLHF. CDR3 DNA: TGTGCCAGCTCACCAAAACAGAATAATTCACCCCTCCACTTT.

The chain recombines TRBV7-8 with TRBJ2-5, with TRBD2 matching 7 bases. Losses at the gene ends were 5 bases for V and 2 bases for J; bases not matched to a gene: 11. This CDR3 comprises 16 residues. Germline CDR1 is SGHVS and CDR2 is FQNEAQ. The DNA of the CDR3 is TGTGCCAGCAGCCAATGGGGTCGAGCGGGACAAGAGACCCAGTACTTC. It encodes CASSQWGRAGQETQYF.

The J gene is TRBJ2-5, the V gene TRBV11-2; the match to TRBD2 covers 8 bases. There are 16 residues in the CDR3. V dropped 3 bases and J dropped 4; count of bases not matched to a gene: 10. Germline CDR1 and CDR2: SGHAT and FQNNGV. CDR3: CASSFLGAGGGETQYF. CDR3 coding DNA: TGTGCCAGCAGCTTCCTAGGGGCGGGAGGTGGAGAGACCCAGTACTTC.

The chain couples TRBV3-1 (or the pseudogene TRBV3-2) to TRBJ2-6; 8 nucleotides match TRBD2. V trimming: 4 bases; J trimming: 0 bases; junction bases outside the gene matches: 2. The CDR3 has 16 amino acids. Germline V lookup: CDR1 LGHDT, CDR2 YNNKEL (reference sequence). The CDR3 nucleotides read TGTGCCAGCAGCCTGAGCGGGGGCTCTGGGGCCAACGTCCTGACTTTC. Residues: CASSLSGGSGANVLTF.

This chain uses TRBV3-1 (or the pseudogene TRBV3-2) with TRBJ2-5; TRBD1 agrees at 7 bases. From germline, CDR1 is LGHDT and CDR2 YNNKEL (reference sequence). The V and J ends lost 2 bases and 7 bases, in that order; junction bases with no gene match: 7. The CDR3 runs to 14 residues. The CDR3 region has the DNA TGTGCCAGCAGCCAAAGACAGGGAAGAGGGACCCAGTACTTC. Residues: CASSQRQGRGTQYF.

This clone was detected once. The rearrangement uses TRBV6-6 and TRBJ2-1; 9 nucleotides match TRBD2. CDR3 size: 15 residues. The trim removed 2 bases at V and 7 bases at J, leaving 6 bases unmatched. In germline, CDR1 is MNHNY, CDR2 SVGAGI (reference sequence). The CDR3 nucleotides are TGTGCCAGCAGTTACAGGGCGGGGGGGCATAATGAGCAGTTCTTC. Protein sequence: CASSYRAGGHNEQFF.

This clone has more than one count but fewer than ten. The chain uses TRBV9 and TRBJ2-7; a weak D match, TRBD1 (8 bases). Germline V CDR1 and CDR2: SGDLS, YYNGEE. V shed 4 bases and J shed 0 bases, with 17 bases lying between them. The CDR3 runs 16 residues. The CDR3 coding sequence is TGTGCCAGCAGCCCCAGGGGGCGGGGGCTCTCCTACGAGCAGTACTTC. This translates into CASSPRGRGLSYEQYF. Complete variable domain (other parts from reference TRBV9 and TRBJ2-7): DSGVTQTPKHLITATGQRVTLRCSPRSGDLSVYWYQQSLDQGLQFLIQYYNGEERAKGNILERFSAQQFPDLHSELNLSSLELGDSALYFCASSPRGRGLSYEQYFGPGTRLTVT.